This TCR beta chain was sequenced during a study of early stage breast cancer tumors. The CDR3 contains 12 residues. Germline CDR1 is SGHNT and CDR2 is YYREEE (reference sequence). Trimming pared 3 bases from V and 10 bases from J, leaving 11 bases between. Sequencing was performed with immunoSEQ multiplex PCR; in TCRdb, only in-frame clones are kept and a portion is missing. Of 25,000 to 30,000 clones listed, just under 85% are singletons. This receptor was obtained from a person aged 50-59 years with breast cancer. Sequencing was performed on blood. The gene calls are TRBV5-4 and TRBJ2-1; D unclear. CDR3 residues: CASSSTSIEQFF. CDR3 DNA sequence: TGTGCCAGCAGCTCAACCTCTATAGAGCAGTTCTTC.